The 12 T cell receptor beta chains in this list originate from one sample, sequenced in a study of cytomegalovirus exposure and HLA in healthy donors. The PCR made use of 60 Vbeta and 13 Jbeta primers. Using immunoSEQ multiplex PCR, the repertoire was profiled, and TCRdb retains in-frame clones only, with some absent. There are tens of thousands of clones in the sample, with around 12% held by the top ten. The sequenced sample was PBMCs. The receptors were sampled from a man aged 18 to 30 in good health and CMV-seropositive.

The rearrangement links TRBV28 to TRBJ1-2; the D is unclear. CDR1 MDHEN and CDR2 SYDVKM come from the germline V gene. V was clipped by 8 bases and J by 4 bases, with 11 bases between them. The CDR3 is made up of 12 amino acids. The CDR3 spells CASLTATYGYTF. DNA of the CDR3: TGTGCCAGCCTTACAGCAACCTATGGCTACACCTTC.

The rearrangement joins TRBV15 to TRBJ2-5; D is unresolved. The ends were cut back, 4 bases at V and 4 bases at J, with 10 bases in the middle. This CDR3 spans 13 amino acids. Looked up from germline, CDR1 is LNHNV and CDR2 is YYDKDF (reference sequence). CDR3 bases: TGTGCCACCAGCACACTAATAGGAGAGACCCAGTACTTC. The encoded protein is CATSTLIGETQYF. Using reference TRBV15 and TRBJ2-5 for the parts outside the CDR3, the full variable domain is DAMVIQNPRYQVTQFGKPVTLSCSQTLNHNVMYWYQQKSSQAPKLLFHYYDKDFNNEADTPDNFQSRRPNTSFCFLDIRSPGLGDTAMYLCATSTLIGETQYFGPGTRLLVL.

The chain recombines TRBV2 with TRBJ2-7; TRBD2 agrees at 7 bases. The CDR3 contains 13 residues. In germline, CDR1 is SNHLY, CDR2 FYNNEI. The V and J ends lost 8 bases and 3 bases, in that order; junction bases with no gene match: 7. The CDR3 protein is CASGRETFYEQYF. CDR3 DNA: TGTGCCAGCGGGAGGGAAACCTTCTACGAGCAGTACTTC.

The V gene is TRBV5-1, the J gene TRBJ1-2; no firm D call. Germline lookup yields CDR1 SGHRS and CDR2 YFSETQ. This CDR3 has 14 residues. V was pared by 0 bases and J by 8 bases, with 14 bases between. The CDR3 is CASSLGVGVEGYTF. The DNA for the CDR3 is TGCGCCAGCAGCTTGGGGGTGGGCGTGGAAGGCTACACCTTC.

The chain links TRBV4-1 to TRBJ1-5, with TRBD1 identical over 7 bases. This CDR3 is built from 14 residues. The trim removed 4 bases at V and 4 bases at J, leaving 4 bases unmatched. In germline, CDR1 is MGHRA, CDR2 YSYEKL. This CDR3 is CASSPTGVNQPQHF. CDR3 bases: TGCGCCAGCAGCCCCACAGGGGTAAATCAGCCCCAGCATTTT.

The V and J genes are TRBV5-1 and TRBJ1-2; 10 bases fit TRBD1. This CDR3 is 14 amino acids long. The V gene end was trimmed by 6 bases and the J gene end by 3 bases; junction bases not matched to a gene: 5. CDR1 is SGHRS, CDR2 YFSETQ, per germline. In DNA form, the CDR3 reads TGCGCCAGCAACCCGGGACAGGGGTACTATGGCTACACCTTC. Encoded protein: CASNPGQGYYGYTF. Using reference TRBV5-1 and TRBJ1-2 for the parts outside the CDR3, the full variable domain is KAGVTQTPRYLIKTRGQQVTLSCSPISGHRSVSWYQQTPGQGLQFLFEYFSETQRNKGNFPGRFSGRQFSNSRSEMNVSTLELGDSALYLCASNPGQGYYGYTFGSGTRLTVV.

The chain combines TRBV4-2 with TRBJ2-1, with D perhaps TRBD2 (5 bases). V was cut by 1 base and J by 4 bases, with 14 bases left in between. CDR3 length equals 16 residues. Germline values: CDR1 LGHNA, CDR2 YNFKEQ. The DNA of the CDR3 is TGTGCCAGCAGCCAAGGAGTGTCGGAGCGGTACAATGAGCAGTTCTTC. This sequence encodes CASSQGVSERYNEQFF.

This sequence joins TRBV19 and TRBJ1-5; 10 bases align to TRBD1. The germline V gene encodes CDR1 LNHDA and CDR2 SQIVND (reference sequence). Losses at the gene ends were 4 bases for V and 0 bases for J; bases not matched to a gene: 3. This CDR3 has 16 residues. In DNA form, the CDR3 reads TGTGCCAGTAGTAGGACAGGGGGAAATAGCAATCAGCCCCAGCATTTT. It translates to CASSRTGGNSNQPQHF.

The rearrangement joins TRBV29-1 to TRBJ1-2, with D possibly TRBD1 on 5 matching bases. V lost 6 bases, J lost 2 bases, and 10 bases lay in between. The CDR3 is made up of 12 amino acids. The germline V gene encodes CDR1 SQVTM and CDR2 ANQGSEA. CDR3 amino acids: CSVRVGNYGYTF. The CDR3 nucleotides are TGCAGCGTCAGGGTGGGGAACTATGGCTACACCTTC.

The rearrangement uses TRBV6-5 and TRBJ2-7; TRBD1 agrees at 9 bases. The CDR3 runs 16 residues. Germline V gene sequence: CDR1 MNHEY, CDR2 SVGAGI. J was trimmed by 4 bases and V by 2 bases; bases with no gene match: 9. The CDR3 DNA is TGTGCCAGCAGTTACGGAGCCGGGACAGGGCTTTACGAGCAGTACTTC. Translation: CASSYGAGTGLYEQYF.

The chain couples TRBV6-1 to TRBJ2-7; 7 bases line up with TRBD1. The CDR3 consists of 13 residues. CDR1 MNHNS and CDR2 SASEGT come from the germline V gene. V gave up 8 bases and J gave up 2 bases; unmatched junction bases: 6. The CDR3 DNA reads TGTGCCAGCGACAGGGATAGCCCCTACGAGCAGTACTTC. This sequence encodes CASDRDSPYEQYF.

The chain uses TRBV6-6 and TRBJ1-2; D is uncertain. The CDR3 has 14 amino acids. From germline, CDR1 is MNHNY and CDR2 SVGAGI (reference sequence). V was clipped by 2 bases and J by 2 bases, with 9 bases between them. The CDR3 region has the DNA TGTGCCAGCAGTTACCACGTACAGAACTATGGCTACACCTTC. Protein product: CASSYHVQNYGYTF.